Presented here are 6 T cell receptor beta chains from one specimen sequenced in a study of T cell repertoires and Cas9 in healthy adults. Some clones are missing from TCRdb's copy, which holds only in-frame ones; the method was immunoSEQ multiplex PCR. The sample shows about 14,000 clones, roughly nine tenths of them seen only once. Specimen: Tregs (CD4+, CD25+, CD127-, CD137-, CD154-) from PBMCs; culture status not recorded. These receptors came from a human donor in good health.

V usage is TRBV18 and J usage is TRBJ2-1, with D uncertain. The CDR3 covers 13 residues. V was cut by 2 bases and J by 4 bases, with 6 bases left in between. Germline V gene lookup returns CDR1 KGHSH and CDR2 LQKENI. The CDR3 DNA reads TGTGCCAGCTCACCAGTACGATACAATGAGCAGTTCTTC. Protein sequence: CASSPVRYNEQFF.

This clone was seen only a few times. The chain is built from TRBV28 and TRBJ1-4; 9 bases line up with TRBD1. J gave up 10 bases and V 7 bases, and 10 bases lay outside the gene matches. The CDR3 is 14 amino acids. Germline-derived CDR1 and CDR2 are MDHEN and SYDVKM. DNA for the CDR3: TGTGCCAGCACCACCGGGGGGACAGGGTTAAAACTGTTTTTT. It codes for CASTTGGTGLKLFF. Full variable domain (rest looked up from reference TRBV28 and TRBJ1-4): DVKVTQSSRYLVKRTGEKVFLECVQDMDHENMFWYRQDPGLGLRLIYFSYDVKMKEKGDIPEGYSVSREKKERFSLILESASTNQTSMYLCASTTGGTGLKLFFGSGTQLSVL.

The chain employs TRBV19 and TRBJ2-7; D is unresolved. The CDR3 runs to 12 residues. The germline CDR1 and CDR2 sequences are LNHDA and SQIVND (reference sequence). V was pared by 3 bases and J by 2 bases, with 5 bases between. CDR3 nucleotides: TGTGCCAGTAGTATCGGAGCCTACGAGCAGTACTTC. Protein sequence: CASSIGAYEQYF. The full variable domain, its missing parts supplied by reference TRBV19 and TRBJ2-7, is DGGITQSPKYLFRKEGQNVTLSCEQNLNHDAMYWYRQDPGQGLRLIYYSQIVNDFQKGDIAEGYSVSREKKESFPLTVTSAQKNPTAFYLCASSIGAYEQYFGPGTRLTVT.

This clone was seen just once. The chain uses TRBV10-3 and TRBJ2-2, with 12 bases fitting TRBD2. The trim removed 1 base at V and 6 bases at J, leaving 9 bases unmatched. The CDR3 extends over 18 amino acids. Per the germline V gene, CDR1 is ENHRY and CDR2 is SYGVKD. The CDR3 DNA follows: TGTGCCATCAGTGAGTTCTTGGGACTAGCGGGCAAGGCCGGGGAGCTGTTTTTT. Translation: CAISEFLGLAGKAGELFF.

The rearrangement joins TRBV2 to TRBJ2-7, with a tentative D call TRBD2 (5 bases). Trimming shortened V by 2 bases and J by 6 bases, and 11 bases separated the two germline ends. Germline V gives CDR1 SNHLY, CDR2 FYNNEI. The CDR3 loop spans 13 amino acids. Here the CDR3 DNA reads TGTGCCAGCAGTGAAAAATCGGGGATCGAGCAGTACTTC. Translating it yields CASSEKSGIEQYF.

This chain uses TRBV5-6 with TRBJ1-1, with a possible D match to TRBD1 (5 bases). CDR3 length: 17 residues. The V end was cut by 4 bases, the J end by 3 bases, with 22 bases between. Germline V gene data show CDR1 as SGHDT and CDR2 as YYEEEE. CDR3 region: CASSRPPSPMGHTEAFF. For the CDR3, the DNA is TGTGCCAGCAGCCGTCCTCCCTCCCCAATGGGGCACACTGAAGCTTTCTTT.